This T cell receptor beta chain is drawn from a study of blood T cell repertoires in COVID-19. The germline CDR1 and CDR2 sequences are SGDLS and YYNGEE. The CDR3 length is 15 residues. The V segment lost 0 bases and the J segment 3 bases; nucleotides outside the gene matches: 5. The table came from immunoSEQ multiplex PCR; TCRdb's copy has only in-frame clones and leaves some out. Among hundreds of thousands of clones listed, around nine tenths were seen once. The sequenced material came from PBMCs or T cells enriched from blood (not recorded which). This clonotype originated in a woman aged 18 to 35 with acute COVID-19. The chain links TRBV9 to TRBJ1-1, with 7 positions matching TRBD1. CDR3 sequence: CASSVEGGRHTEAFF. The DNA of the CDR3 is TGTGCCAGCAGCGTAGAAGGGGGCAGGCACACTGAAGCTTTCTTT.